The sequence of this TCR beta chain was determined in a study of blood T cell repertoires in COVID-19. Sequencing used immunoSEQ multiplex PCR; TCRdb keeps in-frame clones, though not all of them. Among 95,000 to 110,000 clones listed, approximately 87% were seen once. CDR3 length equals 16 residues. The germline gives CDR1 MNHEY, CDR2 SVGAGI. V was trimmed by 4 bases and J by 5 bases, leaving 20 bases between them. V and J are TRBV6-5 and TRBJ1-1, with TRBD1 as a possible D gene (5 bases). Sequenced: peripheral blood. The clonotype originates from a human donor in a cohort sampled during active or convalescent COVID-19. In DNA, the CDR3 is TGTGCCAGCAGTTCCCGGTGGGGGGGAGTACGGACTGAAGCTTTCTTT. This codes for CASSSRWGGVRTEAFF.